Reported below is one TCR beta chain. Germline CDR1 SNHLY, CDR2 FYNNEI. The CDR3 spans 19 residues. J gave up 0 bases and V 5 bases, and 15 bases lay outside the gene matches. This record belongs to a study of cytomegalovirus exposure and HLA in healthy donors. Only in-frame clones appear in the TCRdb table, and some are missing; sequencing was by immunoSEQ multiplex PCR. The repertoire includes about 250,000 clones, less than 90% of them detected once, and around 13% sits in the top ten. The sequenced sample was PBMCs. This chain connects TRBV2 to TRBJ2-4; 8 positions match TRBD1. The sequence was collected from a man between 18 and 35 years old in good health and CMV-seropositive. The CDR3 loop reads CASSPRTGSGWLAKNIQYF. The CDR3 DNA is TGTGCCAGCAGTCCAAGGACAGGGTCTGGGTGGCTAGCCAAAAACATTCAGTACTTC.